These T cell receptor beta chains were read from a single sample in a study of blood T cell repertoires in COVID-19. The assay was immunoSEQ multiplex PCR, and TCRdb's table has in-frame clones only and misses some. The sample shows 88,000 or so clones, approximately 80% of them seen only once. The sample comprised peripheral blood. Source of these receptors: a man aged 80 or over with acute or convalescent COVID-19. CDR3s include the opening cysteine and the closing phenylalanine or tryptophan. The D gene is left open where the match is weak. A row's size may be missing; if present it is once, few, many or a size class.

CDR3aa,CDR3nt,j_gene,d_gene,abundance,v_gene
CASSLSGNTEAFF,TGTGCCAGCAGCCTGTCAGGGAACACTGAAGCTTTCTTT,TRBJ1-1,.,.,TRBV14
CASSLQETQYF,TGCGCCAGCAGCCTTCAAGAGACCCAGTACTTC,TRBJ2-5,.,.,TRBV5-1
CASRTGDFGHGYTF,TGTGCCAGCAGGACCGGGGACTTCGGCCATGGCTACACCTTC,TRBJ1-2,.,.,TRBV2
CASSSPRENTIYF,TGTGCCAGCAGCTCCCCCAGGGAAAACACCATATATTTT,TRBJ1-3,.,.,TRBV11-3
CASSSGQGDPQPQHF,TGTGCCAGCAGCTCCGGACAGGGGGATCCTCAGCCCCAGCATTTT,TRBJ1-5,TRBD1,.,TRBV5-8
CASSNVGGSAYGYTF,TGTGCCAGCAGTAACGTTGGGGGCTCGGCTTATGGCTACACCTTC,TRBJ1-2,.,.,TRBV6-6
CASSLATGREQFF,TGCGCCAGCAGCTTGGCGACGGGGAGGGAGCAGTTCTTC,TRBJ2-1,.,.,TRBV5-1
CSVGGQGTNYGYTF,TGCAGCGTTGGTGGACAGGGGACCAACTATGGCTACACCTTC,TRBJ1-2,TRBD1,once,TRBV29-1
CASSIGGADTEAFF,TGTGCCAGTAGTATTGGCGGGGCCGACACTGAAGCTTTCTTT,TRBJ1-1,.,.,TRBV19
CASTLGQGNTGELFF,TGTGCCAGTACCCTGGGACAGGGCAACACCGGGGAGCTGTTTTTT,TRBJ2-2,TRBD1,.,TRBV19
CASSPEVGRNNYGYTF,TGTGCCAGCAGCCCGGAGGTAGGGAGGAATAACTATGGCTACACCTTC,TRBJ1-2,.,.,TRBV5-5